This TCR beta chain is from a study of T cells in Graves' hyperthyroidism and ophthalmopathy. Patients were aged 18 to 65, had disease duration under 2 months, and had newly diagnosed hyperthyroidism. Researchers barred patients who had uncontrolled infection, other autoimmune disease, pregnancy or lactation. In germline, CDR1 is LNHNV, CDR2 YYDKDF (reference sequence). This CDR3 is 14 amino acids long. V lost 1 base, J lost 4 bases, and 8 bases lay in between. Findings and limits, study-wide: Blood also carried most thyroid clonotypes expanded above 0.001. Ophthalmopathy was predicted by the model a median of 6.5 months ahead of onset.

This clonotype was observed at least ten times. As yet, its antigen is unknown. RNA transcripts served as the template for amplifying TCR beta CDR3 regions. HTBI primers were used for first-round RT-PCR of the TCR CDR3. One entry per CDR3 protein, called by TCRdb with MiXCR from the multiplex PCR reads. The sample has around 620,000 distinct CDR3 sequences, about 17% seen once. The rearrangement links TRBV15 to TRBJ1-3; D ambiguous. The sequence was collected from a woman younger than 45 with Graves' hyperthyroidism. Sequencing used blood. In DNA, the CDR3 is TGTGCCACCAGCAGAGGGACGACGGGAAACACCATATATTTT. As protein: CATSRGTTGNTIYF.